This T cell receptor (beta chain) derives from a study of cytomegalovirus exposure and HLA in healthy donors (dated by TCRdb to about 2017). Notes on the research overall: An earlier analysis of under 600 of the donors reported about 290 Gb of sequence data and 117 million unique TCR beta sequences from about 200 million T cells. Across 300 to 500 genotyped donors of the cohort, an average of approximately 220,000 unique TCR beta nucleotide sequences per donor were sequenced, and roughly 18% of those sequences were non-productive. The number of donors typed differed by locus, with roughly 629-640 for A, B, C, DRB1 and DQB1, around 520 for DQA1, approximately 570 for DPA1, and under 490 for DPB1. A later analysis re-examined previously published TCR beta repertoires from 500 to 700 donors and added high-resolution HLA genotyping to investigate patterns of TCR occurrence. Rather than drawing on any new phenotypic data, the later analysis identified candidate immune exposures from TCR beta sequences and the way those sequences occurred across donors. The study aimed to test whether signatures of past pathogen exposure could be identified by cataloging public T cell receptors. Several DR-DQ haplotypes were treated as single units for association and clustering because of strong linkage in the cohort. A later genetic analysis took genome-wide SNP genotypes for 398 of the 666 donors and used that subset as a discovery cohort. Among the roughly 400 genotyped donors, approximately 76% belonged to the genetic ancestry cluster associated with self-reported Caucasian donors. The study used immunosequencing to profile the T cell repertoires of some 600 subjects and linked those repertoires to cytomegalovirus serostatus. In addition to the first cohort of 650 to 750 subjects, a separate validation cohort of 120 different subjects was used. HLA typing covered class I and class II loci at four-digit resolution. Alongside the repertoire data, information on donor age, sex, ethnicity and CMV serostatus was compiled. Every repertoire in the discovery cohort had been generated on one and the same sequencing platform. An earlier analysis of several hundred of the donors applied high-throughput TCR beta sequencing to assess whether each TCR beta V gene segment acted as functional or pseudogenic. An early release that covered more than 550 HLA-typed donors contained approximately 300 gigabases of sequencing data and about 84 million unique TCR sequences. High-throughput TCR immunosequencing, statistical association of individual TCRs with disease status, and machine learning were combined to predict cytomegalovirus infection status. The paper's findings and limits, for the study overall: In a later analysis, about 17,000 TCR beta sequences were associated with specific HLA alleles at a false discovery rate of 0.05. Some IMGT-functional V segments, including TRBV6-2 and TRBV6-3, could not be distinguished by the 87-base-pair reads and were therefore excluded. Because HLA typing was missing for some donors at each locus, association tests included only the typed subset. In a later analysis, most CMV-associated TCR beta chains were found to appear HLA-restricted, with HLA associations seemingly driven largely by CMV exposure. According to a later genetic analysis, donors in an Asian-associated ancestry cluster had fewer N-insertions in productive TCRs than the approximately 630-donor mean. Most TCR sequences were observed very rarely across donors, whereas some public TCRs were present in many individuals. A further reported finding was that TCR beta sequences accurately predicted the HLA-A and HLA-B alleles for most subjects in the first cohort. The sequencing pipeline was judged likely to have produced a cluster of highly shared sequence variants as a technical artifact. A total of fewer than 200 TCR beta chains were listed by the study as associated with cytomegalovirus. Several of the top co-occurrence clusters appeared to be linked to parvovirus B19, influenza, CMV and Epstein-Barr virus, according to a later analysis. CMV serostatus was the only immune exposure information available for the cohort. According to a later analysis, TCR association rates differed among HLA loci, with DRB1 alleles showing the most associated TCRs and HLA-C alleles showing the fewest. Compared with equally common non-associated chains, HLA-associated TCR beta chains in a later analysis were more clonally expanded and had lower generation probabilities. Presence/absence analyses assumed roughly uniform sequencing depth across donors, an assumption that may not hold. In this cohort, only TCR beta chains were sequenced, and detectable features were limited by the absence of alpha or paired-chain data. V-gene and J-gene trimming of TCR beta chains was associated with a missense DCLRE1C variant in a later genetic analysis, and the association was replicated in an independent cohort. Linkage disequilibrium might explain the correlated functional status among segregating V segments, but an unknown experimental factor could not be ruled out. In vitro tests confirmed that a few of the cytomegalovirus-associated TCR beta chains recognize cytomegalovirus antigens. The earlier analysis of some 540 of the donors excluded roughly 16 rarely observed V segments, including chromosome 9 orphons, because counts were too low. According to the authors, the approach could potentially be generalized to other disease states and immunological phenotypes. In an earlier analysis of more than 500 of the donors, most TCR beta V segments appeared in productive rearrangements about 87% or about 30% of the time, broadly matching IMGT annotations. Strong co-occurrence of HLA alleles, especially DR and DQ, made assigning TCR associations to individual alleles difficult. The classifier was reported to diagnose cytomegalovirus status with high specificity and sensitivity in both the original cohort and the validation cohort.

In total, approximately 690 healthy bone marrow donors made up the cohort. At the time of sampling, every cohort member was nominally healthy, though immune exposures that went unrecorded were likely present. The donor was CMV seropositive and belonged to the group of 250 to 300 seropositive cohort members. A peripheral blood sample was collected from each donor, and TCR beta sequencing was performed on peripheral blood mononuclear cells. The Qiagen DNeasy Blood Extraction Kit was used to extract genomic DNA from the blood cell samples. Remarks on this clone: The antigen this receptor binds is unknown.

Sequences KGHSH (CDR1) and LQKENI (CDR2) are obtained from the germline V gene. Including the terminal cysteine and phenylalanine, the CDR3 comprises 14 residues. The DNA shown is the 42-base CDR3, in frame from base 1. V lost 3 bases and J lost 6 bases, and the count of bases not matched to a germline gene is 8. To prepare the library, the immunoSEQ multiplex PCR assay was applied. For the multiplex PCR, a mixture combining 60 forward primers for TCR Vbeta segments and 13 reverse primers for TCR Jbeta segments was used. Amplification of the CDR3 region of rearranged TCR beta genes was performed with a multiplex PCR assay on genomic DNA. Amplified TCR beta libraries were sequenced as 87-base-pair reads on the Illumina HiSeq System. The authors' pipeline ran thus. Across the 600 to 700 repertoires, a later analysis counted approximately 83 million unique TCR beta chains, 8.5 million to 12 million of which were shared by at least two donors. Raw reads were error-corrected and collapsed into unique sequences with a nearest-neighbor algorithm that merged closely related sequences to remove PCR and sequencing errors. To assign V, D and J gene segments, CDR3 sequences were aligned to IMGT reference sequences. Each retained sequence needed at least a six-nucleotide match to both a V gene segment and a J gene segment. Rearrangements were called productive when the CDR3 lacked stop codons and stayed in frame with V and J; all others were non-productive. Following IMGT convention, CDR3 was defined as the stretch from the second conserved V-encoded cysteine up to the conserved J-encoded phenylalanine. The earlier analysis of around 640 of the donors excluded sequences that lacked an unambiguous match to a single V gene segment. An earlier analysis of some 500 of the donors classified V segments as functional when productive rearrangements were above 56.7% and as segregating when the standard deviation between donors was above 5%. A statistical classification framework was built for diagnosing cytomegalovirus status from the catalog of TCR beta chain sequences. In a later analysis, TCR nucleotide sequences were compared against IMGT/GENE-DB human TR gene sequences so that V and J genes could be assigned. A later analysis assigned CDR3 sequences and most-parsimonious VDJ recombination scenarios with the TCRdist pipeline. In a later analysis, every TCR beta chain was defined by the combination of its CDR3 amino acid sequence and its V-gene family, and reads without a unique V-gene family were dropped. A later analysis removed 550 to 650 highly shared, low-generation-probability nucleotide sequences to deal with suspected cross-contamination and a sequencing artifact. In a later analysis, a clonal expansion index for each public chain was calculated from normalized within-repertoire ranks of inferred template counts. Generation probabilities in a later analysis came from a VDJ recombination model fitted to out-of-frame rearrangements, and those results were checked against IGoR. A later analysis scored TCR-TCR, TCR-HLA and TCR-CMV co-occurrence with hypergeometric tests, applying a repertoire-size bias correction to TCR pairs. False discovery rates were estimated in a later analysis by permuting HLA or CMV assignments 20 times. In a later analysis, co-occurring TCRs were grouped with DBSCAN, and TCRdist sequence similarity was added when clustering was performed within HLA-allele-positive subsets. Repertoires with fewer than 30,000 or more than 120,000 public chains, plus five repertoires with anomalous nucleotide sharing, were excluded from co-occurrence clustering. In TCRdb, the immuneACCESS table is reduced to in-frame sequences with V and J assigned. These tables do not hold every clone; where another copy was compared, an unresolved V gene accounts for under half, and the others remain unexplained. V and J calls and clone size are copied from that table; D and trimming were computed from the DNA. The table for this sample lists about 210,000 clones. Clones ranked in the top ten supply about 1% of the sample.

This chain is built from TRBV18 and TRBJ2-7; 7 bases in the middle match TRBD1. The specimen sequenced was PBMCs. The receptor's source is a woman aged 25 to 45 in good health and CMV-seropositive. The nucleotide sequence reads TGTGCCAGCTCACCCCAGGGGGAAGTGGGCGAGCAGTACTTC. Translated, it reads CASSPQGEVGEQYF. With the rest looked up from the reference TRBV18 and TRBJ2-7 genes rather than sequenced, the full variable domain is NAGVMQNPRHLVRRRGQEARLRCSPMKGHSHVYWYRQLPEEGLKFMVYLQKENIIDESGMPKERFSAEFPKEGPSILRIQQVVRGDSAAYFCASSPQGEVGEQYFGPGTRLTVT.